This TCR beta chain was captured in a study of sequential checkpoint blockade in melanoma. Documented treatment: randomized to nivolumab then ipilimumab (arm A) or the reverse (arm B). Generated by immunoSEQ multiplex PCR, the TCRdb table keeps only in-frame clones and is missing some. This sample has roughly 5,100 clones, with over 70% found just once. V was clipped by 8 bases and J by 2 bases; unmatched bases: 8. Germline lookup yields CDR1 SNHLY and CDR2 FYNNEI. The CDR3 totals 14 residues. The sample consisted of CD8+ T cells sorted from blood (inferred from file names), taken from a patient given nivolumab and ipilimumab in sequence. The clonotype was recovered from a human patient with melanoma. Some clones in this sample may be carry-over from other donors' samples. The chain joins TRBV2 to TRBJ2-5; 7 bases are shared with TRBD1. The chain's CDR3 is CASYRDRLQETQYF. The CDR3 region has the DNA TGTGCCAGCTATAGGGACAGACTGCAAGAGACCCAGTACTTC.